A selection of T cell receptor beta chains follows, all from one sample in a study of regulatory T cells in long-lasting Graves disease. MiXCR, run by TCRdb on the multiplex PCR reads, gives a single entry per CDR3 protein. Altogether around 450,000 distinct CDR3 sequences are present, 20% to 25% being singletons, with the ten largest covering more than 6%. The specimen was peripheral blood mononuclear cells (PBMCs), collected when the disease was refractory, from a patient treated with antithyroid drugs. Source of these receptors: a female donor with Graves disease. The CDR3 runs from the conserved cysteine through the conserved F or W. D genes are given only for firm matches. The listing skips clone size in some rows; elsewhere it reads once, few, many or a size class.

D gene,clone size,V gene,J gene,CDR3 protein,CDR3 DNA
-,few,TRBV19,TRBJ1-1,CASTSANTEAFF,TGTGCCAGCACCTCGGCGAACACTGAAGCTTTCTTT
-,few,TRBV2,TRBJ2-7,CASSEGGVVHEQYF,TGTGCCAGCAGTGAGGGCGGTGTGGTCCACGAGCAGTACTTC
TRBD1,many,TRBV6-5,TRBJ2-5,CASSYPGQEETQYF,TGTGCCAGCAGTTATCCGGGACAGGAAGAGACCCAGTACTTC
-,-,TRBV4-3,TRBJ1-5,CASSRIWQGDQPQHF,TGCGCCAGCAGCCGAATCTGGCAAGGGGATCAGCCCCAGCATTTT
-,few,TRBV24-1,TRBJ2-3,CATSDFSRNPTDTQYF,TGTGCCACCAGTGATTTTTCTCGGAATCCTACAGATACGCAGTATTTT
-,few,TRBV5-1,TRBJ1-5,CASSLIPQGRLTDNQPQHF,TGCGCCAGCAGCTTGATCCCACAGGGTAGGCTTACAGACAATCAGCCCCAGCATTTT
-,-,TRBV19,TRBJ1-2,CASSIDPRGRGGYTF,TGTGCCAGTAGTATAGATCCCAGGGGAAGGGGTGGCTACACCTTC
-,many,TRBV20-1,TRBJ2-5,CSARDWGSAANQETQYF,TGCAGTGCTAGAGACTGGGGGTCAGCGGCGAATCAAGAGACCCAGTACTTC
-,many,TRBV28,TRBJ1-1,CASSLGGETEAFF,TGTGCCAGCAGTTTAGGAGGGGAGACTGAAGCTTTCTTT
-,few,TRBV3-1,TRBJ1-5,CASSQGGLGVNQPQHF,TGTGCCAGCAGCCAAGGGGGGCTGGGAGTCAATCAGCCCCAGCATTTT
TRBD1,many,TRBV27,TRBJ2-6,CASSYGQVGSGANVLTF,TGTGCCAGCAGTTACGGACAGGTGGGCTCTGGGGCCAACGTCCTGACTTTC
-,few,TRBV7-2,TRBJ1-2,CASSLALGANYGYTF,TGTGCCAGCAGCTTAGCGCTGGGGGCTAACTATGGCTACACCTTC
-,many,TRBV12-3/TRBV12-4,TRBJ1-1,CASSLGSTTEAFF,TGTGCCAGCAGTTTGGGCAGTACCACTGAAGCTTTCTTT
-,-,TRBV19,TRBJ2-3,CASSGHYTDTQYF,TGTGCCAGTAGTGGCCACTACACAGATACGCAGTATTTT
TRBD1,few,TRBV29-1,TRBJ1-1,CSGTTGVTEAFF,TGCAGCGGGACGACAGGGGTGACTGAAGCTTTCTTT
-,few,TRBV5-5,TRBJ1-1,CASSLEREFGEAFF,TGTGCCAGCAGCTTGGAGAGGGAATTTGGTGAAGCTTTCTTT
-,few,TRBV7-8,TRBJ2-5,CASTKGTFQETQYF,TGTGCCAGCACCAAAGGGACGTTTCAAGAGACCCAGTACTTC
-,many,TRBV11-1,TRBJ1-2,CASSPSQGDYGYTF,TGTGCCAGCAGCCCTTCACAGGGTGATTACGGCTACACCTTC
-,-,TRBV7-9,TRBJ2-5,CASNPGAQETQYF,TGTGCCAGCAACCCTGGAGCCCAAGAGACCCAGTACTTC
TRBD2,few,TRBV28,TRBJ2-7,CASSSGLAALEQYF,TGTGCCAGCAGTTCGGGACTAGCGGCCCTCGAGCAGTACTTC